This is a list of T cell receptor beta chains from one sample in a study of lymphopenia after photon versus proton radiotherapy. The assay was immunoSEQ multiplex PCR, and TCRdb's table has in-frame clones only and misses some. Of 15,000 to 20,000 clones in the sample, 70% to 90% were seen once. Sequenced material: peripheral blood, taken from a patient treated with proton-based radiotherapy. The receptors originated from a woman between 55 and 75 years old with cholangiocarcinoma. Some clones in this sample may be carry-over from other donors' samples. Each CDR3 is given with its conserved first and last residue. The D gene is left open where the match is weak. Expanded clones are given a class, and other clones once, few, many or no size at all.

size	D	length	V	J	CDR3	DNA
-	TRBD1	15	TRBV14	TRBJ2-2	CASSQFRGPTGELFF	TGTGCCAGCAGCCAATTTAGGGGGCCAACCGGGGAGCTGTTTTTT
-	TRBD1	16	TRBV5-4	TRBJ1-2	CASSLQGQDPIYGYTF	TGTGCCAGCAGCTTACAAGGACAGGATCCGATCTATGGCTACACCTTC
-	-	16	TRBV7-2	TRBJ1-3	CASSLDIGPSGNTIYF	TGTGCCAGCAGCTTAGATATAGGTCCTTCTGGAAACACCATATATTTT
once	-	13	TRBV6-5	TRBJ1-1	CASSYSRQTEAFF	TGTGCCAGCAGTTACTCAAGGCAAACTGAAGCTTTCTTT
-	-	13	TRBV29-1	TRBJ2-7	CSVFSPGDYEQYF	TGCAGCGTTTTCTCCCCGGGGGACTACGAGCAGTACTTC
few	TRBD1	17	TRBV19	TRBJ2-2	CASTPRRGQRIGGELFF	TGTGCCAGTACCCCCAGAAGGGGGCAGCGAATCGGCGGGGAGCTGTTTTTT
once	-	14	TRBV5-1	TRBJ1-2	CASSPLNSNYGYTF	TGCGCCAGCAGCCCCCTTAACTCAAACTATGGCTACACCTTC
-	-	15	TRBV7-9	TRBJ1-2	CASGQPEGLGGGYTF	TGTGCCAGCGGACAGCCTGAGGGGCTCGGAGGTGGCTACACCTTC
-	TRBD1	15	TRBV10-3	TRBJ2-1	CAIRGTGNNYNEQFF	TGTGCCATCAGGGGGACAGGCAACAACTACAATGAGCAGTTCTTC
-	TRBD2	15	TRBV11-3	TRBJ2-3	CASSLTSGHADTQYF	TGTGCCAGCAGCCTGACTAGCGGGCATGCAGATACGCAGTATTTT
-	-	13	TRBV28	TRBJ1-2	CASSADRSYGYTF	TGTGCCAGCAGTGCCGACAGGTCCTATGGCTACACCTTC
-	-	14	TRBV27	TRBJ2-2	CATRDPGYTGELFF	TGTGCCACCAGGGACCCAGGATACACCGGGGAGCTGTTTTTT
-	-	16	TRBV6-5	TRBJ2-4	CASSYSGPRLGDIQYF	TGTGCCAGCAGTTACTCTGGGCCGCGACTCGGCGACATTCAGTACTTC
few	-	14	TRBV9	TRBJ1-6	CASSVGSQGSPLHF	TGTGCCAGCAGCGTAGGCAGTCAGGGTTCACCCCTCCACTTT
-	-	17	TRBV5-6	TRBJ1-4	CASSRAGTPATNEKLFF	TGTGCCAGCAGTCGTGCCGGGACACCCGCAACTAATGAAAAACTGTTTTTT
few	-	11	TRBV5-1	TRBJ1-1	CASSMNTEAFF	TGCGCCAGCAGTATGAACACTGAAGCTTTCTTT
-	-	16	TRBV28	TRBJ1-3	CASSIAGRSSGNTIYF	TGTGCCAGCAGTATCGCAGGGCGAAGCTCTGGAAACACCATATATTTT
-	TRBD2	14	TRBV2	TRBJ2-1	CASSLTSGLDEQFF	TGTGCCAGCAGTTTGACTAGCGGGTTAGATGAGCAGTTCTTC
-	-	11	TRBV5-1	TRBJ2-7	CASSLSGEQYF	TGCGCCAGCAGCTTGAGTGGCGAGCAGTACTTC
-	-	17	TRBV7-7	TRBJ2-2	CASSSPPGSSGTGELFF	TGTGCCAGCAGCTCTCCACCGGGGTCCTCGGGCACCGGGGAGCTGTTTTTT
-	-	14	TRBV7-7	TRBJ2-7	CASSGRAGDYEQYF	TGTGCTAGCAGCGGGCGGGCAGGGGACTACGAGCAGTACTTC
-	-	16	TRBV7-9	TRBJ2-3	CASSYSGTVVGDTQYF	TGTGCCAGCAGTTATTCAGGGACCGTGGTCGGAGATACGCAGTATTTT
-	TRBD1	13	TRBV27	TRBJ2-7	CASSTHRGPGQYF	TGTGCCAGCAGCACCCACAGGGGTCCGGGGCAGTACTTC
once	TRBD2	16	TRBV7-2	TRBJ2-1	CASNGGSSGSRNEQFF	TGTGCCAGCAACGGAGGAAGTAGCGGGAGTCGGAATGAGCAGTTCTTC
-	TRBD1	14	TRBV9	TRBJ1-1	CASSATGAMAEAFF	TGTGCCAGCAGCGCGACAGGGGCGATGGCTGAAGCTTTCTTT
few	-	12	TRBV19	TRBJ1-2	CASSDSFYGYTF	TGTGCCAGTAGCGACAGTTTCTATGGCTACACCTTC